A selection of T cell receptor beta chains follows, all from one sample in a study of cytomegalovirus exposure and HLA in healthy donors. Repertoires were generated with immunoSEQ multiplex PCR, while TCRdb's copy carries only in-frame clones and drops some. The sample table sets out roughly 120,000 clones. Sequenced input: PBMCs. All receptors derive from a man aged 18 to 29 in good health and CMV-seronegative. Both conserved end residues are part of each CDR3. Each record gives: D gene, J gene, V gene, CDR3 protein, CDR3 DNA. The D gene is left open where the match is weak.

D gene: -; J gene: TRBJ1-4; V gene: TRBV29-1; CDR3 protein: CSVKHATNEKLFF; CDR3 DNA: TGCAGCGTGAAACATGCAACTAATGAAAAACTGTTTTTT
D gene: -; J gene: TRBJ1-1; V gene: TRBV15; CDR3 protein: CATSRDYKNTEAFF; CDR3 DNA: TGTGCCACCAGCAGAGATTACAAAAACACTGAAGCTTTCTTT
D gene: -; J gene: TRBJ1-2; V gene: TRBV30; CDR3 protein: CAWSVGAVNYGYTF; CDR3 DNA: TGTGCCTGGAGTGTTGGGGCCGTTAACTATGGCTACACCTTC
D gene: -; J gene: TRBJ2-5; V gene: TRBV28; CDR3 protein: CASSKGGGGNQETQYF; CDR3 DNA: TGTGCCAGCAGTAAGGGAGGAGGAGGGAACCAAGAGACCCAGTACTTC
D gene: TRBD1; J gene: TRBJ1-2; V gene: TRBV5-1; CDR3 protein: CASSFSTGAYGYTF; CDR3 DNA: TGCGCCAGCAGTTTTTCTACAGGGGCCTATGGCTACACCTTC
D gene: -; J gene: TRBJ2-1; V gene: TRBV29-1; CDR3 protein: CSVEGMRVHYNEQFF; CDR3 DNA: TGCAGCGTTGAAGGGATGAGGGTTCATTACAATGAGCAGTTCTTC
D gene: TRBD2; J gene: TRBJ2-7; V gene: TRBV7-2; CDR3 protein: CASSLAHPGGPFGEQYF; CDR3 DNA: TGTGCCAGCAGCTTAGCGCACCCGGGAGGGCCCTTTGGGGAGCAGTACTTC
D gene: -; J gene: TRBJ1-6; V gene: TRBV4-1; CDR3 protein: CASSSSDSPLHF; CDR3 DNA: TGCGCCAGCAGCTCCTCGGATTCACCCCTCCACTTT
D gene: -; J gene: TRBJ1-1; V gene: TRBV28; CDR3 protein: CATRGGNVNTEAFF; CDR3 DNA: TGTGCCACCCGGGGAGGGAACGTGAACACTGAAGCTTTCTTT
D gene: -; J gene: TRBJ2-1; V gene: TRBV28; CDR3 protein: CASSPYRVATYLNNEQFF; CDR3 DNA: TGTGCCAGCAGTCCCTATCGGGTAGCCACTTACCTTAACAATGAGCAGTTCTTC
D gene: -; J gene: TRBJ2-1; V gene: TRBV11-2; CDR3 protein: CASSFVAPGQFF; CDR3 DNA: TGTGCCAGCAGCTTTGTCGCGCCGGGGCAGTTCTTC
D gene: -; J gene: TRBJ2-1; V gene: TRBV18; CDR3 protein: CASSPQDRYNEQFF; CDR3 DNA: TGTGCCAGCTCACCTCAGGACAGATACAATGAGCAGTTCTTC
D gene: -; J gene: TRBJ2-5; V gene: TRBV28; CDR3 protein: CASSTQETQYF; CDR3 DNA: TGTGCCAGCAGTACACAAGAGACCCAGTACTTC
D gene: -; J gene: TRBJ2-1; V gene: TRBV5-4; CDR3 protein: CASSSRDQVYNEQFF; CDR3 DNA: TGTGCCAGCAGCTCCCGGGATCAGGTTTACAATGAGCAGTTCTTC
D gene: TRBD1; J gene: TRBJ2-2; V gene: TRBV13; CDR3 protein: CASSSQDRGWNTGELFF; CDR3 DNA: TGTGCCAGCAGCTCACAAGACAGGGGGTGGAACACCGGGGAGCTGTTTTTT
D gene: -; J gene: TRBJ1-1; V gene: TRBV6-1; CDR3 protein: CASNLRINTEAFF; CDR3 DNA: TGTGCCAGCAACCTACGTATCAACACTGAAGCTTTCTTT
D gene: TRBD1; J gene: TRBJ2-1; V gene: TRBV4-1; CDR3 protein: CASSHFTGQRYNEQFF; CDR3 DNA: TGCGCCAGCAGCCATTTCACGGGACAGAGATACAATGAGCAGTTCTTC
D gene: -; J gene: TRBJ2-4; V gene: TRBV19; CDR3 protein: CASSIGRPQVAKNIQYF; CDR3 DNA: TGTGCCAGTAGTATAGGCAGGCCCCAGGTCGCCAAAAACATTCAGTACTTC
D gene: -; J gene: TRBJ1-1; V gene: TRBV5-4; CDR3 protein: CASSLWQIYTEAFF; CDR3 DNA: TGTGCCAGCAGCTTGTGGCAGATTTACACTGAAGCTTTCTTT
D gene: TRBD2; J gene: TRBJ2-7; V gene: TRBV7-9; CDR3 protein: CASSTHPRLAGAYEQYF; CDR3 DNA: TGTGCCAGCAGCACCCACCCTAGACTAGCGGGAGCGTACGAGCAGTACTTC
D gene: -; J gene: TRBJ2-7; V gene: TRBV11-3; CDR3 protein: CASSLGSSYEQYF; CDR3 DNA: TGTGCCAGCAGCTTAGGTAGTTCCTACGAGCAGTACTTC
D gene: -; J gene: TRBJ2-7; V gene: TRBV6-6; CDR3 protein: CASNAGSTYEQYF; CDR3 DNA: TGTGCCAGCAACGCGGGAAGCACCTACGAGCAGTACTTC
D gene: TRBD2; J gene: TRBJ2-1; V gene: TRBV19; CDR3 protein: CASSTRLAGVGNEQFF; CDR3 DNA: TGTGCCAGTAGTACAAGACTAGCGGGGGTGGGCAATGAGCAGTTCTTC
D gene: TRBD1; J gene: TRBJ1-1; V gene: TRBV23-1; CDR3 protein: CASSQSIGDRGGAFF; CDR3 DNA: TGCGCCAGCAGTCAATCGATAGGGGACAGGGGAGGAGCTTTCTTT
D gene: -; J gene: TRBJ2-5; V gene: TRBV6-5; CDR3 protein: CASSYSAWGPETQYF; CDR3 DNA: TGTGCCAGCAGTTACTCGGCCTGGGGGCCGGAGACCCAGTACTTC
D gene: -; J gene: TRBJ2-7; V gene: TRBV30; CDR3 protein: CALAGGSSYEQYF; CDR3 DNA: TGTGCCTTGGCGGGCGGAAGCTCCTACGAGCAGTACTTC
D gene: TRBD1; J gene: TRBJ2-7; V gene: TRBV27; CDR3 protein: CASRMFDGTGGREQYF; CDR3 DNA: TGTGCCAGCAGAATGTTCGACGGGACAGGGGGCAGGGAGCAGTACTTC
D gene: TRBD2; J gene: TRBJ2-7; V gene: TRBV10-3; CDR3 protein: CAISDGGGSYEQYF; CDR3 DNA: TGTGCCATCAGTGACGGGGGGGGGTCCTACGAGCAGTACTTC
D gene: TRBD1; J gene: TRBJ1-2; V gene: TRBV7-6; CDR3 protein: CASSLGTGYGYTF; CDR3 DNA: TGTGCCAGCAGCTTAGGGACAGGGTATGGCTACACCTTC
D gene: -; J gene: TRBJ1-2; V gene: TRBV30; CDR3 protein: CAWRKTWGPNYGYTF; CDR3 DNA: TGTGCCTGGAGAAAGACTTGGGGCCCTAACTATGGCTACACCTTC
D gene: -; J gene: TRBJ1-1; V gene: TRBV9; CDR3 protein: CASSLTGTGTEAFF; CDR3 DNA: TGTGCCAGCAGCTTGACAGGAACGGGGACTGAAGCTTTCTTT
D gene: -; J gene: TRBJ2-7; V gene: TRBV18; CDR3 protein: CASSSKRQVLYEQYF; CDR3 DNA: TGTGCCAGCTCATCAAAGAGACAGGTTTTGTACGAGCAGTACTTC
D gene: TRBD2; J gene: TRBJ2-3; V gene: TRBV29-1; CDR3 protein: CSVAGTSGPFSRSTDTQYF; CDR3 DNA: TGCAGCGTTGCCGGGACTAGCGGGCCCTTCTCGAGGTCCACAGATACGCAGTATTTT
D gene: TRBD1; J gene: TRBJ1-1; V gene: TRBV11-2; CDR3 protein: CASSLEQLGQLVNTEAFF; CDR3 DNA: TGTGCCAGCAGCTTAGAACAGTTGGGACAGCTAGTGAACACTGAAGCTTTCTTT